Below are 22 T cell receptor beta chains sequenced from a single sample in a study of blood T cell repertoires in COVID-19. Assay: immunoSEQ multiplex PCR; the TCRdb copy retains only in-frame clones and omits some. Of some 180,000 clones detected, roughly 88% appear once; the ten largest clones hold roughly a sixth. Sample: peripheral blood. The source is a man aged 50 to 60 with COVID-19, enrolled during active disease.

The chain carries TRBV14 and TRBJ2-2; no reliable D call. The germline V gene encodes CDR1 SGHDN and CDR2 FVKESK. V was pared by 6 bases and J by 1 base, with 18 bases between. The CDR3 has 17 residues. The CDR3 region is CASRPGPGGRNTGELFF. CDR3 coding DNA: TGTGCCAGCAGACCCGGCCCAGGTGGGCGGAACACCGGGGAGCTGTTTTTT.

The genes are TRBV28 and TRBJ2-3; possible D gene TRBD2, 7 bases. The CDR3 length is 17 residues. V lost 4 bases and J lost 0, with 17 bases in between. The germline gives CDR1 MDHEN, CDR2 SYDVKM. The CDR3 nucleotides are TGTGCCAGCAGTTCCACAGGCGGGGGCCTTAGCACAGATACGCAGTATTTT. As protein: CASSSTGGGLSTDTQYF.

With respect to this clone: The sample contains more than one DNA sequence encoding this CDR3. CDR3 sequence (DNA): TGTGCCAGCAGTGAAGGGGGGCGGGGGGCTGGGGAGACCCAGTACTTC. It codes for CASSEGGRGAGETQYF. The chain combines TRBV6-1 with TRBJ2-5; TRBD2 matches at 8 bases. CDR3 length: 16 residues. Germline assignment: CDR1 MNHNS and CDR2 SASEGT. Losses at the gene ends were 1 base for V and 5 bases for J; bases not matched to a gene: 9.

This clone has just one count. The chain employs TRBV6-1 and TRBJ1-2; D unresolved. From germline, CDR1 is MNHNS and CDR2 SASEGT. This CDR3 comprises 13 residues. The germline V and J ends were trimmed by 0 bases and 7 bases, with 9 bases remaining between them. The CDR3 reads CASSEAISSGYTF. In DNA, the CDR3 is TGTGCCAGCAGTGAAGCGATTAGTAGTGGCTACACCTTC.

The V call is TRBV5-4, the J call TRBJ1-1; possibly TRBD1 for D (6 bases). Looked up from germline, CDR1 is SGHNT and CDR2 is YYREEE (reference sequence). This CDR3 comprises 13 residues. V dropped 4 bases and J dropped 3 bases, with 10 bases sitting between them. The CDR3 loop reads CASSPRGYTEAFF. The CDR3 region has the DNA TGTGCCAGCAGCCCCAGGGGATACACTGAAGCTTTCTTT.

V and J are TRBV6-5 and TRBJ1-2; D is uncertain. Looked up from germline, CDR1 is MNHEY and CDR2 is SVGAGI. The V end lost 6 bases, the J end lost 0 bases, and 8 bases lay between the germline ends. The CDR3 contains 13 residues. CDR3 coding DNA: TGTGCCAGCAGCCGCTCGGCTAACTATGGCTACACCTTC. This encodes CASSRSANYGYTF.

The rearrangement links TRBV5-1 to TRBJ2-1, with TRBD1 matching 7 bases. V gave up 4 bases and J gave up 0 bases; unmatched junction bases: 4. This CDR3 has 15 amino acids. The germline gives CDR1 SGHRS, CDR2 YFSETQ. The CDR3 spells CASSPGQTSYNEQFF. The CDR3 nucleotides are TGCGCCAGCAGCCCGGGACAGACCTCCTACAATGAGCAGTTCTTC.

The V gene is TRBV6-5, the J gene TRBJ1-6, with D perhaps TRBD1 (6 bases). The germline V gene has CDR1 MNHEY and CDR2 SVGAGI. The length of the CDR3 is 14 residues. Trimming shortened V by 7 bases and J by 7 bases, and 14 bases separated the two germline ends. The CDR3 spells CASKGTTKNSPLHF. CDR3 sequence (DNA): TGTGCCAGCAAGGGGACAACGAAAAATTCACCCCTCCACTTT.

As regards this clone: At the DNA level, this CDR3 is encoded by other sequences in the same sample as well. This CDR3 reads CASRQDSYEQYF. DNA of the CDR3: TGTGCCAGCAGACAGGACAGCTACGAGCAGTACTTC. This sequence joins TRBV6-6 and TRBJ2-7; perhaps TRBD1 as D (6 bases). CDR3 size: 12 residues. Trimming took off 6 bases at V and 3 bases at J, with 9 bases between the two ends. The germline V gene has CDR1 MNHNY and CDR2 SVGAGI (reference sequence).

The CDR3 loop reads CASLPQGMNTEAFF. In DNA form, the CDR3 reads TGTGCCAGCCTTCCCCAGGGCATGAACACTGAAGCTTTCTTT. V is TRBV21-1 and J is TRBJ1-1; the table's D gene call, TRBD1, was not cross checked with the DNA. TRBV21-1 is labeled a pseudogene. The CDR3 loop spans 14 amino acids.

CDR3 region: CASSVGAGLTDTQYF. The CDR3 DNA is TGTGCCAGCAGCGTCGGAGCGGGGCTCACAGATACGCAGTATTTT. The J gene is TRBJ2-3, the V gene TRBV9, with 7 nucleotides matching TRBD2. J lost 2 bases, V lost 2 bases, and 5 bases had no gene match. This CDR3 has 15 amino acids. From germline, CDR1 is SGDLS and CDR2 YYNGEE. Looking up the rest from reference TRBV9 and TRBJ2-3 gives the full variable domain: DSGVTQTPKHLITATGQRVTLRCSPRSGDLSVYWYQQSLDQGLQFLIQYYNGEERAKGNILERFSAQQFPDLHSELNLSSLELGDSALYFCASSVGAGLTDTQYFGPGTRLTVL.

The CDR3 here is CASSLVSGRAAEQFF. As DNA, the CDR3 is TGCGCCAGCAGCTTGGTTAGCGGGAGGGCTGCTGAGCAGTTCTTC. The gene calls are TRBV5-1 and TRBJ2-1, with 11 bases lining up with TRBD2. V was pared by 0 bases and J by 9 bases, with 5 bases of the junction left unmatched. The CDR3 contains 15 residues. Per the germline V gene, CDR1 is SGHRS and CDR2 is YFSETQ.

The genes are TRBV19 and TRBJ1-3, with 10 positions matching TRBD1. The V gene's germline CDR1 is LNHDA and CDR2 SQIVND (reference sequence). The CDR3 is made up of 13 amino acids. V was pared by 3 bases and J by 8 bases, with 1 base of the junction left unmatched. CDR3 sequence: CASSMDRGDTIYF. The DNA of the CDR3 is TGTGCCAGTAGTATGGACAGGGGGGACACCATATATTTT.

This chain links TRBV24-1 with TRBJ2-1; 13 bases line up with TRBD2. Looked up from germline, CDR1 is KGHDR and CDR2 is SFDVKD. CDR3 size: 15 residues. V lost 5 bases and J lost 4; bases outside the gene matches: 1. CDR3 amino acids: CATSGLAGGYNEQFF. The DNA of the CDR3 is TGTGCCACCAGTGGACTAGCGGGAGGTTACAATGAGCAGTTCTTC.

This chain uses TRBV6-5 with TRBJ1-3; 7 bases map to TRBD1. The CDR3 is 15 residues long. The V and J ends lost 6 bases and 0 bases, in that order; junction bases with no gene match: 5. The germline V gene encodes CDR1 MNHEY and CDR2 SVGAGI. CDR3 loop: CASSLRDSSGNTIYF. The DNA of the CDR3 is TGTGCCAGCAGCCTCCGGGACAGCTCTGGAAACACCATATATTTT.

The chain links TRBV4-2 to TRBJ2-1; 10 bases are shared with TRBD2. CDR1 LGHNA and CDR2 YNFKEQ come from the germline V gene. The CDR3 contains 18 residues. V shed 0 bases, J shed 2 bases, and the junction held 7 bases outside the gene matches. CDR3 region: CASSQDLIGTSAYNEQFF. Written as DNA, the CDR3 is TGTGCCAGCAGCCAAGATTTGATCGGGACTAGCGCCTACAATGAGCAGTTCTTC.

In regard to this clone: Other nucleotide sequences in the sample specify the same CDR3. CDR3 DNA sequence: TGCAGTGCTAGTTACTCCGTAAACTATGGCTACACCTTC. Translation gives CSASYSVNYGYTF. The chain is built from TRBV20-1 and TRBJ1-2; D gene unclear. CDR3 length: 13 amino acids. Trimming left V 3 bases short and J 2 bases short, with 10 bases between. Germline CDR1 and CDR2: DFQATT and SNEGSKA (reference sequence).

The CDR3 DNA reads as TGTGCCAGCAGCAAATGGGGGACTAGCGGGACGTACGAGCAGTACTTC. Protein: CASSKWGTSGTYEQYF. The V and J genes are TRBV7-8 and TRBJ2-7; 13 nucleotides align to TRBD2. CDR3 length: 16 residues. CDR1 is SGHVS and CDR2 is FQNEAQ in the germline V gene. V shed 5 bases and J 4 bases; nucleotides not matched to a gene: 8. The entire variable domain, with the rest obtained from reference TRBV7-8 and TRBJ2-7, is as follows: GAGVSQSPRYKVAKRGQDVALRCDPISGHVSLFWYQQALGQGPEFLTYFQNEAQLDKSGLPSDRFFAERPEGSVSTLKIQRTQQEDSAVYLCASSKWGTSGTYEQYFGPGTRLTVT.

The gene calls are TRBV9 and TRBJ1-3, with 7 bases aligning to TRBD1. The CDR3 is made up of 15 amino acids. V dropped 5 bases and J dropped 0; count of bases not matched to a gene: 5. CDR1 and CDR2 (germline): SGDLS, YYNGEE. CDR3 sequence: CASSVGTDSGNTIYF. In DNA form, the CDR3 reads TGTGCCAGCAGTGTCGGGACAGACTCTGGAAACACCATATATTTT. The entire variable domain, with the rest obtained from reference TRBV9 and TRBJ1-3, is as follows: DSGVTQTPKHLITATGQRVTLRCSPRSGDLSVYWYQQSLDQGLQFLIQYYNGEERAKGNILERFSAQQFPDLHSELNLSSLELGDSALYFCASSVGTDSGNTIYFGEGSWLTVV.

Comment on this clone: The sample contains more than one DNA sequence encoding this CDR3. This rearrangement joins TRBV4-2 to TRBJ2-7; D perhaps matches TRBD2 (6 bases). The CDR3 covers 16 residues. The ends were cut back, 1 base at V and 0 bases at J, with 13 bases in the middle. Germline lookup yields CDR1 LGHNA and CDR2 YNFKEQ. The CDR3 is CASSQVERVDSYEQYF. The CDR3 coding sequence is TGTGCCAGCAGCCAAGTGGAGCGGGTGGACTCCTACGAGCAGTACTTC.

This clone was observed a single time. This rearrangement joins TRBV6-2 or TRBV6-3 to TRBJ1-3, with D unclear. This CDR3 contains 17 residues. V was shortened by 1 base and J by 0 bases, with 13 bases between the two germline ends. Germline V CDR1 and CDR2: MNHEY, SVGEGT. CDR3 amino acids: CASSYLPGANSGNTIYF. Written as DNA, the CDR3 is TGTGCCAGCAGTTACTTACCCGGAGCCAACTCTGGAAACACCATATATTTT.

In DNA, the CDR3 is TGTGCCAGCAGTGGGGCCCGTCAAGAGACCCAGTACTTC. Its protein is CASSGARQETQYF. The chain recombines TRBV2 with TRBJ2-5; the D is unclear. V was cut by 4 bases and J by 2 bases, with 8 bases left in between. The CDR3 sequence is 13 residues long. Germline loops: CDR1 SNHLY, CDR2 FYNNEI.